This T cell receptor (beta chain) is from a study of T cells in Graves' hyperthyroidism and ophthalmopathy. Study-wide results and limits: In validation, the model predicted ophthalmopathy. These predictions came a median roughly 7.1 months before onset.

This clonotype came up many times. Its cognate antigen is unknown. The CDR3 contains 16 residues. CDR1 and CDR2 (germline): MNHEY, SVGAGI. The V gene lost 0 bases and the J gene lost 1 base, with 10 bases spanning the gap. Clinical Activity Scores of at least 3, NOSPECS grades of at least 4 and durations under 3 months characterized ophthalmopathy patients. Lactation, pregnancy, other autoimmune disease or uncontrolled infection led to exclusion of patients. The source material, RNA transcripts, was used to amplify TCR beta CDR3 regions. First-round RT-PCR targeting the TCR CDR3 was performed with the HTBI primer set. One entry per CDR3 protein results from TCRdb running MiXCR on the multiplex PCR reads. The data show hundreds of thousands of distinct CDR3 sequences, approximately 15% seen once.

This receptor was obtained from an older woman with Graves' ophthalmopathy. The V gene is TRBV6-5, the J gene TRBJ2-1; the D is unclear. The sequencing sample was made of blood. The CDR3 loop reads CASSYSEVGSYNEQFF. CDR3 DNA: TGTGCCAGCAGTTACTCTGAGGTCGGGTCCTACAATGAGCAGTTCTTC.